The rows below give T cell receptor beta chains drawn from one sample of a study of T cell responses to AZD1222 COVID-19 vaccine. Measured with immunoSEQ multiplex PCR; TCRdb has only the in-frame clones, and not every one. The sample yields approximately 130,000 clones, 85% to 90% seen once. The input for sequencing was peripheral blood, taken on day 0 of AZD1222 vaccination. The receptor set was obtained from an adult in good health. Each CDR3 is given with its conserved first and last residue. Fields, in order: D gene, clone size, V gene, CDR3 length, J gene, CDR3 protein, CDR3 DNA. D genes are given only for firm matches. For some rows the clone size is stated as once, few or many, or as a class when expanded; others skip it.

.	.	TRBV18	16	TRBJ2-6	CASSPLEGSGANVLTF	TGTGCCAGCTCACCACTCGAGGGTTCTGGGGCCAACGTCCTGACTTTC
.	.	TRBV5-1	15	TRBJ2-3	CASSLRGASTDTQYF	TGCGCCAGCAGCTTGCGGGGGGCGAGCACAGATACGCAGTATTTT
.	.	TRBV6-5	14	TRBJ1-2	CATHGGGVGGGYTF	TGTGCCACTCACGGGGGCGGTGTTGGGGGTGGCTACACCTTC
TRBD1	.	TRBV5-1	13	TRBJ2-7	CASRTGGGYEQYF	TGCGCCAGCAGGACAGGGGGCGGATACGAGCAGTACTTC
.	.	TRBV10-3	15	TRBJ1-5	CAISQGSMGNQPQHF	TGTGCCATCAGTCAGGGGTCGATGGGCAATCAGCCCCAGCATTTT
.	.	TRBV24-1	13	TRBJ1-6	CATRATVNSPLHF	TGTGCCACCAGAGCTACAGTTAATTCACCCCTCCACTTT
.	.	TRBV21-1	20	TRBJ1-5	CASRNYTGQGAGNGNQPQHF	TGTGCCAGCAGGAACTACACCGGACAGGGGGCTGGTAATGGCAATCAGCCCCAGCATTTT
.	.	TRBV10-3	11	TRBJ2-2	CAIRNTGELFF	TGTGCCATCAGGAACACCGGGGAGCTGTTTTTT
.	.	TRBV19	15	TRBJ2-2	CASSNTQGYTGELFF	TGTGCCAGTAGTAACACACAGGGATACACCGGGGAGCTGTTTTTT
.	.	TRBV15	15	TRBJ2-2	CATSRDGRASGELFF	TGTGCCACCAGCAGAGATGGCAGGGCCAGCGGGGAGCTGTTTTTT
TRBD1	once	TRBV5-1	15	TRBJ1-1	CASSNRTGLNTEAFF	TGCGCCAGCAGCAACCGGACAGGGCTGAACACTGAAGCTTTCTTT
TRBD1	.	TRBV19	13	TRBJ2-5	CAVRDSAQETQYF	TGTGCCGTTCGGGACAGCGCACAAGAGACCCAGTACTTC
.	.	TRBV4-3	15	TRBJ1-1	CASSQEGWRGTEAFF	TGCGCCAGCAGCCAAGAAGGTTGGCGGGGGACTGAAGCTTTCTTT
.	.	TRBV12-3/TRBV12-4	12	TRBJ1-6	CASRTGRSPLHF	TGTGCCAGCAGGACCGGGCGTTCACCCCTCCACTTT
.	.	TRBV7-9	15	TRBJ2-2	CASSFRDGRSGELFF	TGTGCCAGCAGCTTCCGGGACGGAAGGTCTGGGGAGCTGTTTTTT
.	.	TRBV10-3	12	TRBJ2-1	CAISESWNEQFF	TGTGCCATCAGTGAGTCGTGGAATGAGCAGTTCTTC
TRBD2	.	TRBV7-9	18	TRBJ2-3	CASSLAGTSGRPGDTQYF	TGTGCCAGCAGCTTAGCGGGGACTAGCGGGCGACCTGGGGATACGCAGTATTTT
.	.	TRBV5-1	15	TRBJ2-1	CASSWTVSSYNEQFF	TGCGCCAGCAGCTGGACAGTGAGCTCCTACAATGAGCAGTTCTTC
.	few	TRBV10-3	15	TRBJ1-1	CAIQAVNAANTEAFF	TGTGCCATCCAGGCAGTGAACGCGGCGAACACTGAAGCTTTCTTT
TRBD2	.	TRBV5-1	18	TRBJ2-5	CASRLTSGGAGAQETQYF	TGCGCCAGCAGGTTGACTAGCGGGGGGGCCGGGGCGCAAGAGACCCAGTACTTC
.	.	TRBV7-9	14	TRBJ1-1	CASSLMSANTEAFF	TGTGCCAGCAGCTTAATGTCAGCGAACACTGAAGCTTTCTTT
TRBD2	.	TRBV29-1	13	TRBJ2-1	CSGRGGAYNEQFF	TGCAGCGGGCGGGGGGGGGCCTACAATGAGCAGTTCTTC
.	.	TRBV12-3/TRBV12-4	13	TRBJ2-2	CASTRESRGELFF	TGTGCCAGCACTCGAGAATCACGCGGGGAGCTGTTTTTT
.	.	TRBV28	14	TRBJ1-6	CASKDHLENSPLHF	TGTGCCAGCAAAGACCACCTCGAAAATTCACCCCTCCACTTT
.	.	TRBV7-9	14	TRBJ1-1	CASSLASGDTEAFF	TGTGCCAGCAGCTTAGCCAGTGGGGACACTGAAGCTTTCTTT
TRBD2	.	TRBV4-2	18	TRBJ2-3	CASSQDWASGGLTDTQYF	TGTGCCAGCAGCCAAGATTGGGCTAGCGGGGGGCTAACAGATACGCAGTATTTT
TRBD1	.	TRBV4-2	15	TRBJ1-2	CASSPNRGQNYGYTF	TGTGCCAGCAGCCCCAACAGGGGGCAGAACTATGGCTACACCTTC
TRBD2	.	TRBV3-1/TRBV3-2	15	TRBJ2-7	CASSLMGLAGAEQYF	TGTGCCAGCAGCCTCATGGGACTAGCGGGAGCTGAGCAGTACTTC